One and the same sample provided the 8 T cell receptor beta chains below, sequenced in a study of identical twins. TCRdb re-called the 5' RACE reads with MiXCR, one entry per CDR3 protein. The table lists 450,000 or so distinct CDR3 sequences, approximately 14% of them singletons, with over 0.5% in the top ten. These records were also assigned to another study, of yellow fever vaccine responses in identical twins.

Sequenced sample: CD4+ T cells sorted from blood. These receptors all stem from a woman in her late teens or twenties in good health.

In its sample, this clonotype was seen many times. The CDR3 DNA reads TGTGCCAGCAGCTTCAAGACTAGCTCCTACGAGCAGTACTTC. Amino acids: CASSFKTSSYEQYF. The chain uses TRBV7-9 and TRBJ2-7; D might be TRBD2 (6 bases). Germline CDR1 and CDR2: SEHNR and FQNEAQ (reference sequence). Trimming cost V 3 bases and J 0 bases, with 9 bases left between them. The CDR3 length is 14 residues.

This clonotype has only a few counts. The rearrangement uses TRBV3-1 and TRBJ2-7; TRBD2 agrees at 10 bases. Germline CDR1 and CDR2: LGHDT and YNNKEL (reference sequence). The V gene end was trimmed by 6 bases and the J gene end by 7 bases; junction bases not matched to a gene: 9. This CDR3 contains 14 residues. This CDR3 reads CASSRTSGAREQYF. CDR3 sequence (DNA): TGTGCCAGCAGTCGTACTAGCGGGGCGCGGGAGCAGTACTTC.

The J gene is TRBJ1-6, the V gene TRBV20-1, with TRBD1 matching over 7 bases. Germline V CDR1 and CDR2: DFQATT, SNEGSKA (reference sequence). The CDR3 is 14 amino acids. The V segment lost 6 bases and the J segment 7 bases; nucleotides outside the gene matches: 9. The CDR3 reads CSANVGTANSPLHF. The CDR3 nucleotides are TGCAGTGCAAATGTGGGGACAGCAAATTCACCCCTCCACTTT.

The CDR3 nucleotides are TGTGCCAGCTCACCATTGGACAGGGACCTCACCGGGGAGCTGTTTTTT. Translating gives CASSPLDRDLTGELFF. The chain has TRBV18 and TRBJ2-2; TRBD1 matches 8 bases. CDR1 and CDR2 from the germline V gene are KGHSH and LQKENI. The CDR3 totals 16 residues. After removal of 2 bases from V and 4 bases from J, the junction contained 6 bases not matched to a gene.

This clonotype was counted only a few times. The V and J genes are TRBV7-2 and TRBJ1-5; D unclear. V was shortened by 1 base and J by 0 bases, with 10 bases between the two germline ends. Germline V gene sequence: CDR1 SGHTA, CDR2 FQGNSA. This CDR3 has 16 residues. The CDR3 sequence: CASSLVARSSNQPQHF. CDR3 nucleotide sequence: TGTGCCAGCAGCTTAGTCGCCAGAAGTAGCAATCAGCCCCAGCATTTT.

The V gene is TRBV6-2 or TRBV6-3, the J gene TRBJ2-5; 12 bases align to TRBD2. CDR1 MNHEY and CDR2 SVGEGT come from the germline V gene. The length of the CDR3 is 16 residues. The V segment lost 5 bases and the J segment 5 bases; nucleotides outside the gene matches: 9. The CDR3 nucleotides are TGTGCCAGCAGTCAGCTAGCGGGAGGGCCTCAGGAGACCCAGTACTTC. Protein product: CASSQLAGGPQETQYF.

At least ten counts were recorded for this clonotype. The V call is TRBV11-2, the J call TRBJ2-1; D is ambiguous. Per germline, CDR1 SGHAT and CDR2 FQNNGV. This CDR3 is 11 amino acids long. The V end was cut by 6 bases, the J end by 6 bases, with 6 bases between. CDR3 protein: CASSFSNEQFF. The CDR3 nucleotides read TGTGCCAGCAGTTTTTCCAATGAGCAGTTCTTC.

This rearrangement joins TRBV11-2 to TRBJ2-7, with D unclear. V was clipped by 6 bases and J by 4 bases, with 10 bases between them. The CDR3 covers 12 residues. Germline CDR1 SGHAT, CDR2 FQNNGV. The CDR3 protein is CASSPQRYEQYF. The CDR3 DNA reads TGTGCCAGCAGTCCTCAACGATACGAGCAGTACTTC.